Listed below are T cell receptor beta chains from one sample, sequenced in a study of cytomegalovirus exposure and HLA in healthy donors. Here immunoSEQ multiplex PCR was the method, and the copy in TCRdb shows in-frame clones only, minus some. The sample contains around 130,000 clones, over 60% of which appear only once. Input material: PBMCs. The receptors shown here come from a human donor in good health. CDR3s include the opening cysteine and the closing phenylalanine or tryptophan. D genes are given only for firm matches. Clone size is given for some rows only: seen once, a few or many times, or a class if the clone is expanded.

>TRBJ1-6|-|TRBD1|TRBV4-2
CASSQDPGTGHSPLHF
TGTGCCAGCAGCCAAGATCCTGGGACAGGGCATTCACCCCTCCACTTT
>TRBJ2-1|-|TRBD2|TRBV5-1
CASSLFVAGGPYNEQFF
TGCGCCAGCAGCTTGTTTGTGGCGGGGGGGCCTTACAATGAGCAGTTCTTC
>TRBJ2-3|-|TRBD2|TRBV5-1
CATKRSGGTKGDTQYF
TGCGCCACCAAACGTAGCGGGGGAACTAAGGGAGATACGCAGTATTTT
>TRBJ1-2|once|TRBD1|TRBV11-2
CASSLGGQGYGYTF
TGTGCCAGCAGCTTAGGAGGACAGGGGTATGGCTACACCTTC
>TRBJ2-7|-|-|TRBV5-1
CASSLVRTEASEQYF
TGCGCCAGCAGCTTGGTGCGGACAGAGGCCAGCGAGCAGTACTTC
>TRBJ2-7|-|-|TRBV21-1
CASSIRPGQEAYEQYF
TGTGCCAGCAGCATTCGACCGGGACAGGAAGCCTACGAGCAGTACTTC
>TRBJ1-2|-|TRBD1|TRBV5-8
CASSLPPGGSGLYGYTF
TGTGCCAGCAGCTTGCCCCCAGGGGGCTCTGGCTTATATGGCTACACCTTC
>TRBJ2-3|once|-|TRBV2
CASRVVELTDTQYF
TGTGCCAGCAGGGTTGTGGAGCTCACAGATACGCAGTATTTT
>TRBJ1-6|-|-|TRBV5-6
CASSTISRNREYNSPLHF
TGTGCCAGCAGCACCATTTCCAGAAACAGGGAGTATAATTCACCCCTCCACTTT
>TRBJ1-3|-|-|TRBV7-8
CASGARGGFGNTIYF
TGTGCCAGCGGCGCAAGAGGGGGATTTGGAAACACCATATATTTT
>TRBJ2-4|-|TRBD1|TRBV11-2
CASSFQGAAKNIQYF
TGTGCCAGCAGCTTTCAGGGGGCTGCCAAAAACATTCAGTACTTC
>TRBJ2-1|-|TRBD2|TRBV18
CASSPIRPGLAGSNPYNEQFF
TGTGCCAGCTCTCCCATCCGACCGGGACTAGCGGGGTCCAACCCTTACAATGAGCAGTTCTTC
>TRBJ2-7|-|TRBD1|TRBV5-1
CASRARTGDEQYF
TGCGCCAGCAGAGCCCGCACAGGGGACGAGCAGTACTTC
>TRBJ2-3|few|TRBD2|TRBV29-1
CSVEDYETSGRRGDTQYF
TGCAGCGTTGAAGATTATGAGACTAGCGGGAGGAGGGGGGATACGCAGTATTTT
>TRBJ1-1|once|-|TRBV11-3
CASSLERQNTEAFF
TGTGCCAGCAGCTTAGAGCGACAAAACACTGAAGCTTTCTTT
>TRBJ2-7|-|-|TRBV19
CATATGVGEQYF
TGTGCCACCGCGACGGGGGTCGGCGAGCAGTACTTC
>TRBJ2-7|-|TRBD2|TRBV7-9
CASSFSGTAGGQYF
TGTGCCAGCAGCTTCTCCGGGACCGCGGGGGGGCAGTACTTC
>TRBJ2-5|-|-|TRBV6-5
CASSVLGETQYF
TGTGCCAGCAGTGTACTCGGGGAGACCCAGTACTTC
>TRBJ2-1|few|TRBD2|TRBV7-2
CASSLPPGRGGLMFF
TGTGCCAGCAGCCTCCCCCCCGGGCGGGGGGGATTAATGTTCTTC
>TRBJ2-7|-|TRBD1|TRBV5-4
CASSRDRSYEQYF
TGTGCCAGCAGCCGGGACAGATCATACGAGCAGTACTTC
>TRBJ1-2|once|-|TRBV27
CASSLSRSGKSGYTF
TGTGCCAGCAGTTTATCGAGGTCAGGGAAGAGTGGCTACACCTTC
>TRBJ2-2|few|-|TRBV5-6
CASSLGGLGDTGELFF
TGTGCCAGCAGCTTGGGGGGACTCGGGGACACCGGGGAGCTGTTTTTT
>TRBJ2-3|-|TRBD1|TRBV18
CASSADRGRKDTQYF
TGTGCCAGCTCAGCGGACAGGGGGCGTAAAGATACGCAGTATTTT
>TRBJ2-7|-|-|TRBV6-1
CASSEALGQGNEQYF
TGTGCCAGCAGTGAAGCGTTGGGACAAGGGAACGAGCAGTACTTC
>TRBJ2-2|-|-|TRBV27
CASRELSAGELFF
TGTGCCAGCAGGGAATTGAGCGCCGGGGAGCTGTTTTTT
>TRBJ1-3|-|-|TRBV5-5
CASSFFREDTIYF
TGTGCCAGCAGCTTTTTCAGGGAAGACACCATATATTTT
>TRBJ1-6|-|-|TRBV5-1
CASSLVYHRDSPLHF
TGCGCCAGCAGCTTGGTATATCACAGAGATTCACCCCTCCACTTT
>TRBJ1-5|-|TRBD1|TRBV7-8
CASSLGRQGTKNQPQHF
TGTGCCAGCAGCTTAGGAAGACAGGGCACCAAAAATCAGCCCCAGCATTTT
>TRBJ2-2|-|TRBD1|TRBV19
CASSEDRGYGELFF
TGTGCCAGTAGTGAAGACAGGGGATACGGGGAGCTGTTTTTT
>TRBJ1-6|-|TRBD1|TRBV28
CASRAGTGSYNSPLHF
TGTGCCAGCAGAGCCGGGACAGGCTCCTATAATTCACCCCTCCACTTT
>TRBJ2-5|-|-|TRBV2
CASSGLGALGETQYF
TGTGCCAGCAGTGGACTAGGGGCACTCGGGGAGACCCAGTACTTC
>TRBJ2-7|-|-|TRBV29-1
CSVWELYEQYF
TGCAGCGTTTGGGAGCTGTACGAGCAGTACTTC
>TRBJ2-5|-|TRBD1|TRBV29-1
CSVEATRDRGKQTQYF
TGCAGCGTTGAGGCAACCCGGGACAGGGGAAAGCAGACCCAGTACTTC
>TRBJ2-7|-|-|TRBV5-4
CASTRGPHGGTYEQYF
TGTGCCAGCACCCGAGGGCCCCACGGGGGTACCTACGAGCAGTACTTC
>TRBJ2-7|-|-|TRBV5-6
CASSLDRGAGGQEQYF
TGTGCCAGCAGCTTGGACAGGGGGGCGGGGGGGCAAGAGCAGTACTTC
>TRBJ2-5|-|TRBD2|TRBV7-2
CASSSSGRALGETQYF
TGTGCCAGCAGCTCCAGCGGGAGGGCCCTCGGAGAGACCCAGTACTTC
>TRBJ1-1|few|-|TRBV5-1
CASSVGHGYEAFF
TGCGCCAGCAGCGTAGGACACGGATATGAAGCTTTCTTT
>TRBJ1-1|-|TRBD1|TRBV9
CASSVVGTGHTEAFF
TGTGCCAGCAGCGTAGTAGGGACAGGGCACACTGAAGCTTTCTTT
>TRBJ2-5|-|TRBD1|TRBV5-1
CASSQDRAQETQYF
TGCGCCAGCAGCCAAGACAGGGCCCAGGAGACCCAGTACTTC
>TRBJ2-1|-|TRBD1|TRBV18
CASLRDRGNNEQFF
TGTGCCAGCCTCCGGGACAGGGGGAACAATGAGCAGTTCTTC
>TRBJ1-5|-|TRBD1|TRBV27
CASSLLRDRGNQPQHF
TGTGCCAGCAGTTTACTCCGGGACAGGGGCAATCAGCCCCAGCATTTT
>TRBJ1-6|few|-|TRBV28
CASGLIPPVGSLHF
TGTGCCTCGGGATTAATTCCTCCGGTGGGGTCCCTCCACTTT
>TRBJ2-2|-|TRBD2|TRBV7-2
CASSTGGVRGGELFF
TGTGCCAGCAGCACCGGGGGGGTTCGAGGCGGGGAGCTGTTTTTT
>TRBJ1-6|-|TRBD1|TRBV6-5
CASRYRGGSPLHF
TGTGCCAGTCGATACAGGGGGGGGTCACCCCTCCACTTT
>TRBJ2-7|-|-|TRBV30
CAWSPFGSYEQYF
TGTGCCTGGAGTCCCTTCGGGTCCTACGAGCAGTACTTC
>TRBJ2-2|-|TRBD1|TRBV15
CATRSRGDRAGGELFF
TGTGCCACCAGAAGTAGAGGTGACAGGGCAGGCGGGGAGCTGTTTTTT
>TRBJ2-6|few|TRBD1|TRBV5-4
CASSSPGQGAGANVLTF
TGTGCCAGCAGCTCCCCGGGACAGGGGGCTGGGGCCAACGTCCTGACTTTC
>TRBJ1-4|-|-|TRBV7-8
CASNSATNEKLFF
TGTGCCAGCAATAGCGCAACTAATGAAAAACTGTTTTTT
>TRBJ2-7|-|TRBD2|TRBV27
CASRPGGSSYEQYF
TGTGCCAGCAGGCCGGGGGGGTCCTCCTACGAGCAGTACTTC
>TRBJ1-6|-|-|TRBV5-1
CASSRVGSNSPLHF
TGCGCCAGCAGCCGCGTAGGGAGTAATTCACCCCTCCACTTT
>TRBJ1-4|-|-|TRBV9
CASSPSLNEKLFF
TGTGCCAGCAGCCCTTCTCTAAATGAAAAACTGTTTTTT
>TRBJ1-1|-|-|TRBV19
CASSVDRNTEAFF
TGTGCCAGTAGCGTGGACAGGAACACTGAAGCTTTCTTT